The 2 T cell receptor beta chains below come from one sample, sequenced in a study of post-analysis software for immune sequencing data. Findings of the study overall: Five TRBV segments appeared more often in patients than in controls, and TRBV5-6, TRBV5-1 and TRBV20-1 were among these.

The TCR beta cDNA libraries carried unique molecular identifiers. One entry per CDR3 protein, called by TCRdb with MiXCR from the PCR reads. Of some 450,000 distinct CDR3 sequences listed, roughly 45% were seen once; the top ten hold 9% to 13%. Their specific antigens are unknown. The source material was blood. These TCRs come from a girl under 18 with multiple sclerosis.

This clonotype has a handful of counts. J is TRBJ2-5 and V is TRBV6-1; D perhaps matches TRBD1 (6 bases). The J call may be in error: the DNA end matches TRBJ2-7 better. Germline V lookup: CDR1 MNHNS, CDR2 SASEGT. The CDR3 has 13 residues. As DNA, the CDR3 is TGTGCCAGCAGAAGCCAAAACAGGGCCGAGCAGTACTTC. Translated, it gives CASRSQNRAEQYF.

In this sample, this clonotype turned up a few times. The V call is TRBV29-1, the J call TRBJ2-3; TRBD1 aligns across 8 bases. Germline CDR1 SQVTM, CDR2 ANQGSEA. V lost 4 bases, J lost 4 bases, and 7 bases stayed unmatched. CDR3 length equals 14 residues. The DNA of the CDR3 is TGCAGCGTTGGACGGACAGGGCTCGCAGATACGCAGTATTTT. Translated, it gives CSVGRTGLADTQYF.